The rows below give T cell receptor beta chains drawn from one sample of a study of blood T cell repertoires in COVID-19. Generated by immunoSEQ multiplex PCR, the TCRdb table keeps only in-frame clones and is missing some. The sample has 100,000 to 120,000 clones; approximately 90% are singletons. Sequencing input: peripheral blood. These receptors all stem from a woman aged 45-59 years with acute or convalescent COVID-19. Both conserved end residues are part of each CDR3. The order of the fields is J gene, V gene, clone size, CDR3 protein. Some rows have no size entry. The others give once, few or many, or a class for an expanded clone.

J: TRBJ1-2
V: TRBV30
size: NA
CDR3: CAWSRTGAGYTF

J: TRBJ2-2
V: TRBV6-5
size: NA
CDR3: CATSSSSVPGELFF

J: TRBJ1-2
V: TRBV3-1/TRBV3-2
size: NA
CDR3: CASSQAGEVEGGYTF

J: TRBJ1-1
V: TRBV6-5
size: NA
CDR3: CASSYRSMNTEAFF

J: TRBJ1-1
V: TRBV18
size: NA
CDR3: CASSLGFGNTEAFF

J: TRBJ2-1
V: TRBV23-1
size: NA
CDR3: CASRPRGLAGGPGRNEQFF

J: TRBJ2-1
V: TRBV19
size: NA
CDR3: CASTSSNEQFF

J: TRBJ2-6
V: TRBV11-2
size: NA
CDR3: CASSLVSGANVLTF

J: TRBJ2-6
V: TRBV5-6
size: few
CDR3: CASSFLQDSSGANVLTF

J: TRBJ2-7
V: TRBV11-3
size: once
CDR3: CASSLDRASREQYF

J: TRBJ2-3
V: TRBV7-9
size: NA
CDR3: CASLRDTQYF

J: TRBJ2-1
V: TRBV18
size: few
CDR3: CASSPSGNEQFF

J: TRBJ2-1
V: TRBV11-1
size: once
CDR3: CASSPQAGGGTNEQFF

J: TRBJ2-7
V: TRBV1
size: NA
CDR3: CTSSQDWREIGYEQYF

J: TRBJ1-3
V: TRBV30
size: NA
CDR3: CAWNGRESWTAATEGTIYF

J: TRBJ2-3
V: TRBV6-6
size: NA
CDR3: CASSSPGGADTQYF

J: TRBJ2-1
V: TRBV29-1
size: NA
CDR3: CSVVKRERDNEQFF

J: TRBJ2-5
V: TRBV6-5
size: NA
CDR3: CASSFGTGAVRETQYF

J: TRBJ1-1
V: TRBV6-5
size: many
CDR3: CASSYSATGNTEAFF